The T cell receptor beta chain described here comes from a study of CD8 T cells in ankylosing spondylitis. The study's findings and limits: Certain motif variants had earlier appeared in reactive arthritis synovial fluid and blood. Blood from ankylosing spondylitis patients appeared to carry a characteristic eight-variant TCR beta motif. The clones that were linked to disease were reported to be significantly enriched in matched synovial fluid samples from ankylosing spondylitis patients. Disease-linked clones were found to be CD8+ and relatively rare in peripheral blood.

V was pared by 4 bases and J by 7 bases, with 12 bases of the junction left unmatched. The CDR3 runs to 15 residues. Germline V gene sequence: CDR1 SGHRS, CDR2 YFSETQ. This clonotype occurred many times. Its antigen is undetermined. One entry per CDR3 protein, called by TCRdb with MiXCR from the 5' RACE reads. The data show about 230,000 distinct CDR3 sequences, approximately 8.4% seen once. This sequence originates from a female donor with ankylosing spondylitis or in good health (not recorded which). Source material: blood, either unsorted or a sorted T cell fraction (not recorded which). The V and J genes are TRBV5-1 and TRBJ2-7; 9 nucleotides agree with TRBD1. CDR3 DNA: TGCGCCAGCAGCCCCACCGGGACAGGGTTTAATGAGCAGTACTTC. It is translated as CASSPTGTGFNEQYF.